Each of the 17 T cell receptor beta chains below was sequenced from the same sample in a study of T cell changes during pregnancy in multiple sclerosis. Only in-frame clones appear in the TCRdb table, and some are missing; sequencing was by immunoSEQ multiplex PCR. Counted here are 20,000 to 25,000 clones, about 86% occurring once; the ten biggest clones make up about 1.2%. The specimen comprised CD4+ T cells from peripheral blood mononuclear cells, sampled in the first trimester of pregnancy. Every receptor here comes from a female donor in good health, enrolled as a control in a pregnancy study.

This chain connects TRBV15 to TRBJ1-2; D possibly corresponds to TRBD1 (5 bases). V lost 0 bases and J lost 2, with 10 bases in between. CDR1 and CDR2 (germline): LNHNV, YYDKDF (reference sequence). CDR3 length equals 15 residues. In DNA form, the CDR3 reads TGTGCCACCAGCAGAGATCCTGGGGCAAACTATGGCTACACCTTC. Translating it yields CATSRDPGANYGYTF.

The CDR3 spells CASQASGGVAKNIQYF. The DNA for the CDR3 is TGTGCCAGCCAGGCTAGCGGGGGGGTAGCCAAAAACATTCAGTACTTC. This rearrangement joins TRBV2 to TRBJ2-4, with TRBD2 matching over 12 bases. The CDR3 runs to 16 residues. Germline V gene lookup returns CDR1 SNHLY and CDR2 FYNNEI. The trim removed 8 bases at V and 0 bases at J, leaving 5 bases unmatched.

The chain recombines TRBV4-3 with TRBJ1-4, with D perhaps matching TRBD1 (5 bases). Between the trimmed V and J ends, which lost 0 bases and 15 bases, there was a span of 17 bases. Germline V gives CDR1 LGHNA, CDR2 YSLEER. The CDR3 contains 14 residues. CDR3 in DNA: TGCGCCAGCAGCCAAGATCTACAGGCCCAGATCATGTTTTTT. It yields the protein CASSQDLQAQIMFF.

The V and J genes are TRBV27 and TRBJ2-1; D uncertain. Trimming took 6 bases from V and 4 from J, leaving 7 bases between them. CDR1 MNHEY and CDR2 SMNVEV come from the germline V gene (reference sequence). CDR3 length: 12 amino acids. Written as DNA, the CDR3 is TGTGCCAGCAGGCGAGCGTACAATGAGCAGTTCTTC. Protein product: CASRRAYNEQFF.

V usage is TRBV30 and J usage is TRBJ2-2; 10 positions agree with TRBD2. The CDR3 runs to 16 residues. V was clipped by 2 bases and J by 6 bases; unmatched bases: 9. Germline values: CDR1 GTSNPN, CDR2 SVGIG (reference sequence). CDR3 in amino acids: CAWSLLAGSGAGELFF. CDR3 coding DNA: TGTGCCTGGAGTCTACTAGCGGGGAGCGGGGCCGGGGAGCTGTTTTTT.

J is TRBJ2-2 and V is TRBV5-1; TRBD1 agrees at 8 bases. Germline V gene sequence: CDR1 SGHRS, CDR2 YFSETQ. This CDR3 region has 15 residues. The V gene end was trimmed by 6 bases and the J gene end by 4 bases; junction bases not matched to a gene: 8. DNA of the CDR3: TGCGCCAGCAAATGGGGACAGGCGAGCACCGGGGAGCTGTTTTTT. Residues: CASKWGQASTGELFF. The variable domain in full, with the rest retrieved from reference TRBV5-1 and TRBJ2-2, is KAGVTQTPRYLIKTRGQQVTLSCSPISGHRSVSWYQQTPGQGLQFLFEYFSETQRNKGNFPGRFSGRQFSNSRSEMNVSTLELGDSALYLCASKWGQASTGELFFGEGSRLTVL.

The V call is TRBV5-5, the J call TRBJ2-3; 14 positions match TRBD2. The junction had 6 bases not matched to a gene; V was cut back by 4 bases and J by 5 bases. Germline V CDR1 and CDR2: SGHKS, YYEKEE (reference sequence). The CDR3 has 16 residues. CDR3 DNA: TGTGCCAGCAGCACCGGGACTAGCGGGAGACTAGATACGCAGTATTTT. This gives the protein CASSTGTSGRLDTQYF.

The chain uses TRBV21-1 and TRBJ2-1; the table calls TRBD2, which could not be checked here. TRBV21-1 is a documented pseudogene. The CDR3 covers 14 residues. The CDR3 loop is CASSKGRVHNEQFF. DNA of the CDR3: TGTGCCAGCAGCAAAGGGAGAGTCCACAATGAGCAGTTCTTC.

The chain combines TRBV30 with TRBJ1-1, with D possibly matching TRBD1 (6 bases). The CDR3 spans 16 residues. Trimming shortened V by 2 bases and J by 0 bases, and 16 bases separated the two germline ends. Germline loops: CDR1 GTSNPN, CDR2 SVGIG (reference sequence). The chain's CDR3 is CAWSKGHLILNTEAFF. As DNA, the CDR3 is TGTGCCTGGAGTAAGGGACACCTAATACTGAACACTGAAGCTTTCTTT.

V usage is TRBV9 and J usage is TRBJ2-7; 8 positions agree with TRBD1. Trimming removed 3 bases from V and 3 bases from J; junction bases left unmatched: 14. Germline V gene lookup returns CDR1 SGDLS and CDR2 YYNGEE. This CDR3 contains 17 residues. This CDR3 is CASSASGPGQVGYEQYF. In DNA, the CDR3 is TGTGCCAGCAGCGCGTCCGGACCGGGACAGGTGGGCTACGAGCAGTACTTC.

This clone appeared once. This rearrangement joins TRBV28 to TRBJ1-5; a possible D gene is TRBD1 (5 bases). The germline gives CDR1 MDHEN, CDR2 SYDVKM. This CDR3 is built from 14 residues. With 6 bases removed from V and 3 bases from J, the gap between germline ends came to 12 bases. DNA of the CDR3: TGTGCCAGCAGCTTCAGGGCCTTCAATCAGCCCCAGCATTTT. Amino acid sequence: CASSFRAFNQPQHF.

The CDR3 region is CASSQEGTGARGAFF. The DNA of the CDR3 is TGCGCCAGCAGCCAAGAAGGGACAGGGGCCAGGGGAGCTTTCTTT. The chain employs TRBV4-1 and TRBJ1-1, with 10 positions matching TRBD1. CDR3 size: 15 residues. The trim removed 0 bases at V and 10 bases at J, leaving 8 bases unmatched. Per the germline V gene, CDR1 is MGHRA and CDR2 is YSYEKL.

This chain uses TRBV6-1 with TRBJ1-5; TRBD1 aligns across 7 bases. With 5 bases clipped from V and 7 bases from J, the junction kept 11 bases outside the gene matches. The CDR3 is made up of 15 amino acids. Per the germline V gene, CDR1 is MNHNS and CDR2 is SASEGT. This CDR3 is CASSLNRGAGQPQHF. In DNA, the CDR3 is TGTGCCAGCAGTTTAAACAGGGGCGCAGGGCAGCCCCAGCATTTT.

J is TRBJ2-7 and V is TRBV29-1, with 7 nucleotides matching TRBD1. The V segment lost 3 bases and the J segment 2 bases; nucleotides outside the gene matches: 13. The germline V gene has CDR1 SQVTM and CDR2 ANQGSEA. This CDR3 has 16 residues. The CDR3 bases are TGCAGCGTTGAGGCGAGCCTCCTAGGGGGCGCCTACGAGCAGTACTTC. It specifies CSVEASLLGGAYEQYF.

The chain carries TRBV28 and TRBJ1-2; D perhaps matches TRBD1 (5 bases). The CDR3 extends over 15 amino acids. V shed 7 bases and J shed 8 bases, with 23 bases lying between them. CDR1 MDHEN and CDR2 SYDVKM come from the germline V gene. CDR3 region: CASTYGSAGARGYTF. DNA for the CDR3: TGTGCCAGCACCTACGGGTCCGCTGGGGCGCGGGGCTACACCTTC.

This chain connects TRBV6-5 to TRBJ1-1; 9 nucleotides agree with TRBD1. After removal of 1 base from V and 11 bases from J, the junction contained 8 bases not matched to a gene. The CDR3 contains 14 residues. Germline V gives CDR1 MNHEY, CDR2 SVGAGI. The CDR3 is CASSYWGRQGDAFF. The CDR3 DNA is TGTGCCAGCAGTTACTGGGGGCGACAGGGGGACGCTTTCTTT.

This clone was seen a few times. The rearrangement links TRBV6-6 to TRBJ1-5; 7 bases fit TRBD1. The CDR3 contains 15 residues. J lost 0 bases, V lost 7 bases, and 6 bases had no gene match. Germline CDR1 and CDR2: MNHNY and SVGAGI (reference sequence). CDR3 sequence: CASIQGGNSNQPQHF. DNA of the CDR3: TGTGCCAGCATACAAGGGGGCAATAGCAATCAGCCCCAGCATTTT.